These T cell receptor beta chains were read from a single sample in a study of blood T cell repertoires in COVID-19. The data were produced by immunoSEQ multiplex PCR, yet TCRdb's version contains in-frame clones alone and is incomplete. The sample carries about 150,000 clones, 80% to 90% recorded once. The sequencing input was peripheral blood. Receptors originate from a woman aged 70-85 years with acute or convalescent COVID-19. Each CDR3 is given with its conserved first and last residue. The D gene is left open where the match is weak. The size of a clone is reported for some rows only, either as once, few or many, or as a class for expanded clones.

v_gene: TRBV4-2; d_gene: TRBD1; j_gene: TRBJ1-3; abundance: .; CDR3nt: TGTGCCAGCAGCCAAGTGGGACAGGTCTCTGGAAACACCATATATTTT; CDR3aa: CASSQVGQVSGNTIYF
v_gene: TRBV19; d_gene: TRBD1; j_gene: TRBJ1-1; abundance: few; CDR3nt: TGTGCCAGTAGTCCACGACAGGGGGCCACTGAAGCTTTCTTT; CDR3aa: CASSPRQGATEAFF
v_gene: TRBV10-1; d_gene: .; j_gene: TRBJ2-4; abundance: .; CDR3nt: TGCGCCAGCAGTGAGTCCCCTAGGGGAGCCAAAAACATTCAGTACTTC; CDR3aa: CASSESPRGAKNIQYF
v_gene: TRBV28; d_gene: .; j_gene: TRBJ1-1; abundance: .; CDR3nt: TGTGCCAGCAGTTTTCGGGGAGGCGCTGAAGCTTTCTTT; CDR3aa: CASSFRGGAEAFF
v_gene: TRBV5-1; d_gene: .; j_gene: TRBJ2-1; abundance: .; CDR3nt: TGCGCCAGCAGCCGGGATGGGGTGGGAGGTGAGCAGTTCTTC; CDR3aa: CASSRDGVGGEQFF
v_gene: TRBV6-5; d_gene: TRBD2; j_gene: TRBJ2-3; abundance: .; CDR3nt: TGTGCCAGCAGTTACGCGGGGGGTCTAGCAGATACGCAGTATTTT; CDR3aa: CASSYAGGLADTQYF
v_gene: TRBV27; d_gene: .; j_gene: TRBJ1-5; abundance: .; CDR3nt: TGTGCCAGCAAAACGGGAGGTGCTACGACCAATCAGCCCCAGCATTTT; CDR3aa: CASKTGGATTNQPQHF
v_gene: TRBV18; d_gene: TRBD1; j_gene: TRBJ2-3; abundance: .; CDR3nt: TGTGCCAGCCAGCCGGGACAGGGGACAGATACGCAGTATTTT; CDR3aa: CASQPGQGTDTQYF
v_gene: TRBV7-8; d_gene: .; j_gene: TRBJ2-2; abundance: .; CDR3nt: TGTGCCAGCAGCCAAAGATCAGGGTGGAACACCGGGGAGCTGTTTTTT; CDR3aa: CASSQRSGWNTGELFF
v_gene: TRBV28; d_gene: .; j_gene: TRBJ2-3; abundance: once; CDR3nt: TGTGCCAGCACCCTTCTTCCCGGGGTCGGAGATACGCAGTATTTT; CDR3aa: CASTLLPGVGDTQYF
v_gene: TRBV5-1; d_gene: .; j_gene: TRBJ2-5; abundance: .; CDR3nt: TGCGCCAGCAGTTCAACGGAGGTGTATGAGACCCAGTACTTC; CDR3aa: CASSSTEVYETQYF
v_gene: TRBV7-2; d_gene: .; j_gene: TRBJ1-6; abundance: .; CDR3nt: TGTGCCAGCAGCACACAGGGAATAGGGAATTCACCCCTCCACTTT; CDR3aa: CASSTQGIGNSPLHF
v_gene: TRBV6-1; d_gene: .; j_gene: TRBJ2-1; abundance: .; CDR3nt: TGTGCCAGCAGTGAATTAGGCAGGGTGAATGAGCAGTTCTTC; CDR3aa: CASSELGRVNEQFF
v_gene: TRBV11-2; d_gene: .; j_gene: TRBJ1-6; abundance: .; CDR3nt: TGTGCCAGCAGCCTACAGGTAGATTCACCCCTCCACTTT; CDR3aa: CASSLQVDSPLHF
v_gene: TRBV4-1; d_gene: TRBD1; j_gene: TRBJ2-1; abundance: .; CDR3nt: TGCGCCAGCAGCCAACCAGACAGGGATGGCGAGCAGTTCTTC; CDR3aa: CASSQPDRDGEQFF
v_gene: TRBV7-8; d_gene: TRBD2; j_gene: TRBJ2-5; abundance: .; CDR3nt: TGTGCCAGCACACTAGCGGGGGTGGAGACCCAGTACTTC; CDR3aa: CASTLAGVETQYF
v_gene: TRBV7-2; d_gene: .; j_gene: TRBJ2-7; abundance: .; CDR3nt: TGTGCCAGCAGCTTAGTCGGCGGGGAATCCTACGAGCAGTACTTC; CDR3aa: CASSLVGGESYEQYF
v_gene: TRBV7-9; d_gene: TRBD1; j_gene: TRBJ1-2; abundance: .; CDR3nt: TGTGCCAGCAGCGTAGAGACAGGGTACTATGGCTACACCTTC; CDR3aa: CASSVETGYYGYTF
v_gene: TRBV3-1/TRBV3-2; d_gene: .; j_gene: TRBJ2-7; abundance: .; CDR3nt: TGTGCCAGCAGCCAAGTCTGGGGGGTCCCCTCCTACGAGCAGTACTTC; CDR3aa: CASSQVWGVPSYEQYF
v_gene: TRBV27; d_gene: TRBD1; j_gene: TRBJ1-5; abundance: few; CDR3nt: TGTGCCAGCAGGGTGACAGGGGCAAATCAGCCCCAGCATTTT; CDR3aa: CASRVTGANQPQHF
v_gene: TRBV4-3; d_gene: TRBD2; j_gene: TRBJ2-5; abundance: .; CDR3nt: TGCGCCAGCAGCCAGACCGCTAGCGGGGTTAAGACCCAGTACTTC; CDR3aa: CASSQTASGVKTQYF
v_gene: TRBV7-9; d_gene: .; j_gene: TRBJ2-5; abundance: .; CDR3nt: TGTGCCAGCAGTTCGTGGGGTGCAGGGCCTAAGGAGACCCAGTACTTC; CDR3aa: CASSSWGAGPKETQYF
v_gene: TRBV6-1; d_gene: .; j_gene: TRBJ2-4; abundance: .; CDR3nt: TGTGCCAGCAGTGAATTGGACAGACTGAAAAACATTCAGTACTTC; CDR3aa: CASSELDRLKNIQYF
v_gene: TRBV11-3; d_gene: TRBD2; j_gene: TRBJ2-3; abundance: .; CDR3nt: TGTGCCAGCAGCCGAGGGGCTAGCGGGGTCACAGATACGCAGTATTTT; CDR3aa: CASSRGASGVTDTQYF
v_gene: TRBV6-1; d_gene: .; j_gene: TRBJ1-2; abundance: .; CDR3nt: TGTGCCAGCAGTGAACGGCAGGGTAACTATGGCTACACCTTC; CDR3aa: CASSERQGNYGYTF
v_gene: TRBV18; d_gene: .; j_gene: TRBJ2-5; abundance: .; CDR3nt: TGTGCCAGCTCACCTAGACAGCCCCAAGAGACCCAGTACTTC; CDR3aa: CASSPRQPQETQYF
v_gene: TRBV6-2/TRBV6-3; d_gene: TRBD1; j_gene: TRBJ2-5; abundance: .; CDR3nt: TGTGCCAGCAGTACCGGACAGGGGAGGCAAGAGACCCAGTACTTC; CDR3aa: CASSTGQGRQETQYF
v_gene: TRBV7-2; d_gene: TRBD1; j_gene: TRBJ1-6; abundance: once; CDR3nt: TGTGCCAGCAGACCTGGACAGGGAAATTCACCCCTCCACTTT; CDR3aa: CASRPGQGNSPLHF
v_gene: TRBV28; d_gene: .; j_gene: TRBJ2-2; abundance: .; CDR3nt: TGTGCCAGCAGTTTAGACAGACCCACCGGGGAGCTGTTTTTT; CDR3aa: CASSLDRPTGELFF
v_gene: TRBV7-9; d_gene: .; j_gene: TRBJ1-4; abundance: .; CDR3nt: TGTGCCAGCATTCCCTCCTGGGGGGGGCAGACTAATGAAAAACTGTTTTTT; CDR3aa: CASIPSWGGQTNEKLFF
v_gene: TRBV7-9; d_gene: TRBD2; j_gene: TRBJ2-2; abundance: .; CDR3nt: TGTGCCTATAGGCGGGGGGCAGGCACCGGGGAGCTGTTTTTT; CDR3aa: CAYRRGAGTGELFF
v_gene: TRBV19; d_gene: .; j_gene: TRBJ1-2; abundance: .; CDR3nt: TGTGCCAGTAAATTGGGGAGCTATGGCTACACCTTC; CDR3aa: CASKLGSYGYTF
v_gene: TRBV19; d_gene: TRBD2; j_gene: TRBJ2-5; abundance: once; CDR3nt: TGTGCCAGTAGTCCGCGGGGGAAAGAGACCCAGTACTTC; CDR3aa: CASSPRGKETQYF
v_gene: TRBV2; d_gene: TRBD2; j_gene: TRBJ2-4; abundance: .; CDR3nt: TGTGCCAGCAGTGAACGGGGGGGCGCCGCCAAAAACATTCAGTACTTC; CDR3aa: CASSERGGAAKNIQYF
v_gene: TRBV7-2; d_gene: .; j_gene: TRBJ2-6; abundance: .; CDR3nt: TGTGCCAGCGCAACAGGACACTCTGGGGCCAACGTCCTGACTTTC; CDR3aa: CASATGHSGANVLTF
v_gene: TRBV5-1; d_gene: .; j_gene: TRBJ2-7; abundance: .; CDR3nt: TGCGCCAGCAGCTTCCTCGGGACACCTACCTACGAGCAGTACTTC; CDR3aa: CASSFLGTPTYEQYF
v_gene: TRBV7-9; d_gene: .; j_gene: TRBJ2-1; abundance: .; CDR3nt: TGTGCCAGCAGCTTAATGGGGGGTCCGGGTGAGCAGTTCTTC; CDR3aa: CASSLMGGPGEQFF
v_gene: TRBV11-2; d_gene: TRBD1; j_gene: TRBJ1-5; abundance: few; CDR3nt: TGTGCCAGCAGCGCGTCGACAGGGTCAAGCAATCAGCCCCAGCATTTT; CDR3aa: CASSASTGSSNQPQHF
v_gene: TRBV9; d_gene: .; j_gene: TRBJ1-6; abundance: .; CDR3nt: TGTGCCAGCACCCGACAGGCGGGGGGTAATTCACCCCTCCACTTT; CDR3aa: CASTRQAGGNSPLHF
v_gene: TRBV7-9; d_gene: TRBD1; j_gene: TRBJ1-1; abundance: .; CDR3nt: TGTGCCAGCAGCTTTCCGGGACAGGGGAAAATGAACACTGAAGCTTTCTTT; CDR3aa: CASSFPGQGKMNTEAFF
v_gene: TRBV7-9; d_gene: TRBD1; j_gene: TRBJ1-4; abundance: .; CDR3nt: TGTGCCAGCAGCCCTATTAAAACAGGGGGGGAAAAACTGTTTTTT; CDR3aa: CASSPIKTGGEKLFF